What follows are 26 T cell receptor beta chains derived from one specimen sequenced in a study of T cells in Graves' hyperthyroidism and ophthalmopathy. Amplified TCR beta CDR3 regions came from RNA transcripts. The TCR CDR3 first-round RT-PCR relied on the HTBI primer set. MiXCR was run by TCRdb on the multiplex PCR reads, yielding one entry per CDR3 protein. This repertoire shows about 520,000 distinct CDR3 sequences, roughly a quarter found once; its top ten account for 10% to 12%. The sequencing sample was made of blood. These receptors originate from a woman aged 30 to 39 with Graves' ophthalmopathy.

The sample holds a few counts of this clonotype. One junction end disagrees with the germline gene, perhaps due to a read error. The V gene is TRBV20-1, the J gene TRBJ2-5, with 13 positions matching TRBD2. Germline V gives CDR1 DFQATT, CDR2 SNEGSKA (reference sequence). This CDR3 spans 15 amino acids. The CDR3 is CSAHSGLAGQGTQYF. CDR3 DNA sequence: TGCAGTGCTCACTCGGGACTAGCGGGGCAAGGGACCCAGTACTTC.

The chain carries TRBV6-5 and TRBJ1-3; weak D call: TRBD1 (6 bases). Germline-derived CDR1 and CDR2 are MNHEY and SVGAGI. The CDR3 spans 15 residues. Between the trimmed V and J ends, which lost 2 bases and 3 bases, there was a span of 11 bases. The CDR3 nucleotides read TGTGCCAGCAGTTACCGGGGGGCCAATGGAAACACCATATATTTT. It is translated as CASSYRGANGNTIYF.

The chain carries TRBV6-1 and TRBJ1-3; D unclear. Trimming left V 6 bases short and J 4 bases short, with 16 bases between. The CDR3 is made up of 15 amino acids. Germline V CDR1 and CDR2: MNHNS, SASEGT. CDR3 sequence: CASSQEDRSGNTIYF. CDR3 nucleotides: TGTGCCAGCAGCCAAGAAGACCGTTCGGGAAACACCATATATTTT.

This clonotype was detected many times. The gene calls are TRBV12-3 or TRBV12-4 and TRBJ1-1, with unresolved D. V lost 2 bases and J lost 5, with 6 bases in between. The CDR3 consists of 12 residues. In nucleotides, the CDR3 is TGTGCCAGCAGTTTAAGAAGGACTGAAGCTTTCTTT. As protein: CASSLRRTEAFF.

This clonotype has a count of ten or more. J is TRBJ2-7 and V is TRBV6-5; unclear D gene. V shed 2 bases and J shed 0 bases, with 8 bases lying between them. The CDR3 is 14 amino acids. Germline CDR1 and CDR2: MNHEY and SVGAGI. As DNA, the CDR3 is TGTGCCAGCAGTTACGTCCAGAGCTCCTACGAGCAGTACTTC. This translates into CASSYVQSSYEQYF.

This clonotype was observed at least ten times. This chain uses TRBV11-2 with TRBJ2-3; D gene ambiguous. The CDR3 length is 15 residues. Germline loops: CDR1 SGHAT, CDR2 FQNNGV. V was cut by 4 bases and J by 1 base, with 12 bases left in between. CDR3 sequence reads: CASSSPGRGTDTQYF. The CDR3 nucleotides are TGTGCCAGCAGCTCCCCAGGACGGGGCACAGATACGCAGTATTTT.

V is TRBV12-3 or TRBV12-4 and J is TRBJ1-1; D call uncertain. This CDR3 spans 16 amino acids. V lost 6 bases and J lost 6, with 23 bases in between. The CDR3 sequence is CASRPHLGRDRAEAFF. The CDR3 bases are TGTGCCAGCAGACCTCACCTCGGGCGCGATCGGGCTGAAGCTTTCTTT.

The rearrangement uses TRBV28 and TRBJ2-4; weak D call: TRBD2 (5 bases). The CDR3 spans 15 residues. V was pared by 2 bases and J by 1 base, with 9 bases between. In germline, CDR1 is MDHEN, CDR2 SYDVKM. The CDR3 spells CASSLHTRAKNIQYF. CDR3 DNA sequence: TGTGCCAGCAGTTTACACACTAGGGCCAAAAACATTCAGTACTTC. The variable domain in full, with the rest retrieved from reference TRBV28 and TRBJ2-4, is DVKVTQSSRYLVKRTGEKVFLECVQDMDHENMFWYRQDPGLGLRLIYFSYDVKMKEKGDIPEGYSVSREKKERFSLILESASTNQTSMYLCASSLHTRAKNIQYFGAGTRLSVL.

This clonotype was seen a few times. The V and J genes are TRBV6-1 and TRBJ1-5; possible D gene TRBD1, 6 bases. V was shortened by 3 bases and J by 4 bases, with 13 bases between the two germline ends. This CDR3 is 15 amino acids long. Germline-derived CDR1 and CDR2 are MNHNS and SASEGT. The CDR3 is CASSDHYRVNQPQHF. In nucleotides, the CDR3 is TGTGCCAGCAGTGACCATTACAGGGTTAATCAGCCCCAGCATTTT.

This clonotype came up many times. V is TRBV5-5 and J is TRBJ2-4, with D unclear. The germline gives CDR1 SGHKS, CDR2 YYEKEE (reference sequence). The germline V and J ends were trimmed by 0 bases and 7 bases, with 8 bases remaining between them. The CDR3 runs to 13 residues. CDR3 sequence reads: CASSLAVENIQYF. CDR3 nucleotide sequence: TGTGCCAGCAGCTTGGCGGTCGAGAACATTCAGTACTTC. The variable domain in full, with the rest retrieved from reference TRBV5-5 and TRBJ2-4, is DAGVTQSPTHLIKTRGQQVTLRCSPISGHKSVSWYQQVLGQGPQFIFQYYEKEERGRGNFPDRFSARQFPNYSSELNVNALLLGDSALYLCASSLAVENIQYFGAGTRLSVL.

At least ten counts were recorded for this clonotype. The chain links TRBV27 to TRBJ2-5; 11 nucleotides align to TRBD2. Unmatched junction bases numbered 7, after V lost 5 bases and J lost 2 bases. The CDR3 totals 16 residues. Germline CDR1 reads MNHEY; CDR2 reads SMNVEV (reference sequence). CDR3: CASSPLAGGPQETQYF. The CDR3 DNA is TGTGCCAGCAGTCCCTTAGCGGGGGGGCCGCAAGAGACCCAGTACTTC.

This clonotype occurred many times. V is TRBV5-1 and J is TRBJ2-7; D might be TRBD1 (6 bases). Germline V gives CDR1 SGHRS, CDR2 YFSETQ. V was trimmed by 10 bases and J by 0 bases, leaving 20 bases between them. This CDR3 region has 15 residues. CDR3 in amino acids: CAGMGASGDSYEQYF. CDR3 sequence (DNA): TGCGCCGGCATGGGGGCCTCTGGGGACTCCTACGAGCAGTACTTC. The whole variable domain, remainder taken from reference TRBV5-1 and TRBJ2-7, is KAGVTQTPRYLIKTRGQQVTLSCSPISGHRSVSWYQQTPGQGLQFLFEYFSETQRNKGNFPGRFSGRQFSNSRSEMNVSTLELGDSALYLCAGMGASGDSYEQYFGPGTRLTVT.

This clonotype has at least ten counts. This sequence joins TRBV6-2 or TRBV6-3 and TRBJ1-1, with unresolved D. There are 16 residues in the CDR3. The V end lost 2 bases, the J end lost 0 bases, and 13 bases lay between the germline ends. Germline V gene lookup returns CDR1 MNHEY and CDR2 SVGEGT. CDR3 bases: TGTGCCAGCAGTTACGTTGGGGAAGTGATGAACACTGAAGCTTTCTTT. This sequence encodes CASSYVGEVMNTEAFF.

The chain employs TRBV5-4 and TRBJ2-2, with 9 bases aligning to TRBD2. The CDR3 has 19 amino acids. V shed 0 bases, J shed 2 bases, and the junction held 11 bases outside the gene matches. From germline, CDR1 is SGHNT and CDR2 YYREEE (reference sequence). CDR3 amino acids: CASSLDRGSGGVNTGELFF. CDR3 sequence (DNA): TGTGCCAGCAGCTTGGATCGGGGTAGCGGGGGAGTAAACACCGGGGAGCTGTTTTTT.

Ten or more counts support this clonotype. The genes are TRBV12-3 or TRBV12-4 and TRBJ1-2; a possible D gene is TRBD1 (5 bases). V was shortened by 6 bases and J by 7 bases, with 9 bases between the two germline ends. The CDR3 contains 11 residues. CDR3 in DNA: TGTGCCAGCAGGTCAGGGTTTGGCTACACCTTC. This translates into CASRSGFGYTF.

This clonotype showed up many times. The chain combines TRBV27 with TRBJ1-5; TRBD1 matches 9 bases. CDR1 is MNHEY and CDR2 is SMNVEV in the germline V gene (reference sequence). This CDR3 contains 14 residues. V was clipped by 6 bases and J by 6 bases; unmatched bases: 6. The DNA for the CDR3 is TGTGCCAGCAGCCTACAGGGGGCTCGTCAGCCCCAGCATTTT. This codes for CASSLQGARQPQHF.

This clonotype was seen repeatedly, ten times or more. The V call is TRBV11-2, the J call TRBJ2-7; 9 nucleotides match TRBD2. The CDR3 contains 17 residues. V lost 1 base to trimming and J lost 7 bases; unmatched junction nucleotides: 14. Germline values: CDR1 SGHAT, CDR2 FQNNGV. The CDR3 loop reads CASSLVSPRRGGEEQYF. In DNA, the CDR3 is TGTGCCAGCAGCTTAGTTTCTCCGAGGCGCGGGGGGGAGGAGCAGTACTTC.

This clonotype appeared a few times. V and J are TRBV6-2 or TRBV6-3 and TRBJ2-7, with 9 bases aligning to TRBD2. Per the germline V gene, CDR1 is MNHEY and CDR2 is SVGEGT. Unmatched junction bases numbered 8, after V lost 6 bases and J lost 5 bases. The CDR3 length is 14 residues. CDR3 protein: CASRRGTSLDEQYF. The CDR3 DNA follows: TGTGCCAGCAGAAGGGGGACTAGCTTGGACGAGCAGTACTTC.

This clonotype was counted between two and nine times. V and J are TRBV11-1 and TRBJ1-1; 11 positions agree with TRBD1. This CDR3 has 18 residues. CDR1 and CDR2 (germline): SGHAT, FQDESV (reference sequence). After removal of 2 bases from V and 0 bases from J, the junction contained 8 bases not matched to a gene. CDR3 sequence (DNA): TGTGCCAGCAGCTTACTCCGCCGGGACAGGGGGTTGAACACTGAAGCTTTCTTT. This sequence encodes CASSLLRRDRGLNTEAFF.

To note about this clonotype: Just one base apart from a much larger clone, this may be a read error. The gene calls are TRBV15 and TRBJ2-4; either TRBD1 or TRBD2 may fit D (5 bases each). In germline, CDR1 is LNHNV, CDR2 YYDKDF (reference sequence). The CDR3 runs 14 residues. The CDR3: CATSRDRRTDIKYF. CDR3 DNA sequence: TGTGCCACCAGCAGAGATCGGAGGACGGACATTAAGTACTTC. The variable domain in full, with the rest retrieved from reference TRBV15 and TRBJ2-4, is DAMVIQNPRYQVTQFGKPVTLSCSQTLNHNVMYWYQQKSSQAPKLLFHYYDKDFNNEADTPDNFQSRRPNTSFCFLDIRSPGLGDTAMYLCATSRDRRTDIKYFGAGTRLSVL.

This CDR3 reads CASSLGLRGDTQYF. The CDR3 DNA sequence: TGTGCCAGCAGTTTAGGACTCCGGGGAGATACCCAGTACTTC. This chain joins TRBV6-5 and TRBJ2-5; the D gene is possibly TRBD2 (5 bases). The V and J ends lost 4 bases and 8 bases respectively, with 17 bases between them. CDR3 length equals 14 residues. Germline-derived CDR1 and CDR2 are MNHEY and SVGAGI.

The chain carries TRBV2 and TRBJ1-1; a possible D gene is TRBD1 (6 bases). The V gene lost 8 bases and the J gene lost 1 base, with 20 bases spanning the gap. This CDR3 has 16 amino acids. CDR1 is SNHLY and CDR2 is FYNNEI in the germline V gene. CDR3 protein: CASGRRGGRENTEAFF. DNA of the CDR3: TGTGCCAGCGGCCGTCGGGGGGGGCGCGAGAACACTGAAGCTTTCTTT.

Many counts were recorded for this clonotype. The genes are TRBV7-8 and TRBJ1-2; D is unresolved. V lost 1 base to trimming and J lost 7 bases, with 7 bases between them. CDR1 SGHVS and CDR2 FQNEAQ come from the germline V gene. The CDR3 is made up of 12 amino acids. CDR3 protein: CASSLVTSGYTF. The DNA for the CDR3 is TGTGCCAGCAGCTTAGTCACGTCTGGCTACACCTTC.

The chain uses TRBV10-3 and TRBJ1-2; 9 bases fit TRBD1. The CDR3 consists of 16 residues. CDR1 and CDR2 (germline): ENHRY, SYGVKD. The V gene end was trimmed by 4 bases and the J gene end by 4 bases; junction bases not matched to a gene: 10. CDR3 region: CAISGPGGTGSYGYTF. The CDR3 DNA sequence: TGTGCCATCAGTGGGCCCGGCGGGACAGGGTCCTATGGCTACACCTTC.

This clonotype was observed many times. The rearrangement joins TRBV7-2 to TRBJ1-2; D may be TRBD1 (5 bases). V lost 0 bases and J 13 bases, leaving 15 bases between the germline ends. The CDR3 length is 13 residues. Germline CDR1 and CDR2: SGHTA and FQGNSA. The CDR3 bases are TGTGCCAGCAGCTTAGCCACGGGGGGTATCTTCACCTTC. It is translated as CASSLATGGIFTF. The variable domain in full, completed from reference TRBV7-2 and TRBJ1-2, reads GAGVSQSPSNKVTEKGKDVELRCDPISGHTALYWYRQSLGQGLEFLIYFQGNSAPDKSGLPSDRFSAERTGGSVSTLTIQRTQQEDSAVYLCASSLATGGIFTFGSGTRLTVV.

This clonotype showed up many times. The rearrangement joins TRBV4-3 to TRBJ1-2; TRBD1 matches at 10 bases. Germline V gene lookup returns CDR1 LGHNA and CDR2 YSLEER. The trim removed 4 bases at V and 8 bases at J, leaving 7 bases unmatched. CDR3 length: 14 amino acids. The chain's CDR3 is CASSRRQGAQGYTF. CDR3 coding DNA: TGCGCCAGCAGCCGGAGACAGGGGGCTCAAGGCTACACCTTC.